One and the same sample provided the 24 T cell receptor beta chains below, sequenced in a study of T cell responses to AZD1222 COVID-19 vaccine (dated by TCRdb to the early 2020s). The time point tag for this specimen amounts to: baseline before first vaccination. Reading the label with the study, this specimen's treatment or condition is: meningococcal conjugate vaccine given as trial control. To prepare the library, the immunoSEQ multiplex PCR assay was applied. TCRdb holds this immuneACCESS table with in-frame rearrangements only. Some clones are missing; in checked studies, unresolved V genes explain under half, and the rest has no known cause. The sample records 120,000 or so clones, roughly 89% of which are singletons. More than 9.5% of the sample goes to the ten largest clones. Sequencing used peripheral blood, obtained on day 0 of MenACWY control vaccination. All receptors come from an adult in good health.

The count of this clone is one. The chain carries TRBV28 and TRBJ2-2, with D unresolved. Germline lookup yields CDR1 MDHEN and CDR2 SYDVKM. The CDR3 totals 12 residues. Between the trimmed V and J ends, which lost 7 bases and 6 bases, there was a span of 9 bases. CDR3: CASTLGSGELFF. CDR3 DNA: TGTGCCAGCACCTTGGGATCCGGGGAGCTGTTTTTT.

The chain carries TRBV7-9 and TRBJ2-3; D call uncertain. The CDR3 has 14 amino acids. Per germline, CDR1 SEHNR and CDR2 FQNEAQ (reference sequence). The germline V and J ends were trimmed by 3 bases and 3 bases, with 10 bases remaining between them. The CDR3 coding sequence is TGTGCCAGCAGCTTTGAAACGGAGACAGATACGCAGTATTTT. Protein sequence: CASSFETETDTQYF.

This chain links TRBV7-9 with TRBJ1-2, with 8 bases fitting TRBD1. The CDR3 contains 13 residues. Germline V CDR1 and CDR2: SEHNR, FQNEAQ (reference sequence). With 4 bases clipped from V and 3 bases from J, the junction kept 1 base outside the gene matches. CDR3 amino acids: CASSSTGDYGYTF. The DNA for the CDR3 is TGTGCCAGCAGCTCGACAGGGGACTATGGCTACACCTTC.

The CDR3 region is CASSSPGLSTDTQYF. The CDR3 DNA sequence: TGTGCCAGCAGTTCCCCGGGACTTAGCACAGATACGCAGTATTTT. The V gene is TRBV6-5, the J gene TRBJ2-3; possibly TRBD2 for D (6 bases). In germline, CDR1 is MNHEY, CDR2 SVGAGI. This CDR3 has 15 residues. V was shortened by 4 bases and J by 0 bases, with 11 bases between the two germline ends.

The gene calls are TRBV29-1 and TRBJ2-1, with D possibly matching TRBD2 (6 bases). The germline V and J ends were trimmed by 4 bases and 9 bases, with 13 bases remaining between them. This CDR3 spans 12 amino acids. Per the germline V gene, CDR1 is SQVTM and CDR2 is ANQGSEA. CDR3 coding DNA: TGCAGCGTTGGGTTTGGGACTTTTGAGCAGTTCTTC. This translates into CSVGFGTFEQFF.

The chain recombines TRBV20-1 with TRBJ2-1, with no clear D. This CDR3 spans 10 amino acids. V was clipped by 6 bases and J by 6 bases, with 6 bases between them. Germline V gene data show CDR1 as DFQATT and CDR2 as SNEGSKA (reference sequence). The CDR3 DNA is TGCAGTGCGCTAATCAATGAGCAGTTCTTC. This codes for CSALINEQFF.

This chain connects TRBV2 to TRBJ1-5, with 8 bases aligning to TRBD1. Losses at the gene ends were 2 bases for V and 7 bases for J; bases not matched to a gene: 4. This CDR3 has 14 amino acids. CDR1 is SNHLY and CDR2 is FYNNEI in the germline V gene. The CDR3 DNA reads TGTGCCAGCAGTGAATGGACAGGGATGCAGCCCCAGCATTTT. It translates to CASSEWTGMQPQHF.

V and J are TRBV16 and TRBJ1-6; D unclear. The germline gives CDR1 KGHSY, CDR2 FQNENV. This CDR3 has 14 residues. V was shortened by 4 bases and J by 6 bases, with 10 bases between the two germline ends. The CDR3 bases are TGTGCCAGCAGCCCGTCGAGGGTTAATTCACCCCTCCACTTT. This codes for CASSPSRVNSPLHF.

The J gene is TRBJ2-2, the V gene TRBV5-1; perhaps TRBD2 as D (5 bases). Germline V gives CDR1 SGHRS, CDR2 YFSETQ. The CDR3 sequence is 15 residues long. V was shortened by 0 bases and J by 1 base, with 7 bases between the two germline ends. CDR3 amino acids: CASSLEAGNTGELFF. DNA of the CDR3: TGCGCCAGCAGCTTGGAGGCGGGGAACACCGGGGAGCTGTTTTTT.

This chain joins TRBV11-3 and TRBJ2-7; possible D gene TRBD2, 6 bases. Deletions cut 4 bases from V and 0 bases from J, with 19 bases between. Germline-derived CDR1 and CDR2 are SGHNT and YENEEA. The CDR3 spans 17 residues. In nucleotides, the CDR3 is TGTGCCAGCAGCTCCCGCTCGGGTAGCGGCCCCTCCTACGAGCAGTACTTC. This sequence encodes CASSSRSGSGPSYEQYF.

The chain couples TRBV7-2 to TRBJ1-2; no definite D call. Trimming left V 3 bases short and J 5 bases short, with 10 bases between. Germline CDR1 SGHTA, CDR2 FQGNSA. This CDR3 region has 13 residues. The CDR3 DNA reads as TGTGCCAGCAGCTTGGGCAGGCAATATGGCTACACCTTC. Translated, it gives CASSLGRQYGYTF. Full variable domain (rest looked up from reference TRBV7-2 and TRBJ1-2): GAGVSQSPSNKVTEKGKDVELRCDPISGHTALYWYRQSLGQGLEFLIYFQGNSAPDKSGLPSDRFSAERTGGSVSTLTIQRTQQEDSAVYLCASSLGRQYGYTFGSGTRLTVV.

This CDR3 is CASSFEREGLLSSYNEQFF. CDR3 sequence (DNA): TGTGCCAGCAGTTTCGAGCGGGAGGGCCTACTGAGCTCCTACAATGAGCAGTTCTTC. The chain joins TRBV28 to TRBJ2-1; 10 bases align to TRBD2. The CDR3 totals 19 residues. Looked up from germline, CDR1 is MDHEN and CDR2 is SYDVKM. The J segment lost 0 bases and the V segment lost 3 bases, leaving 11 bases of the junction unmatched.

This chain joins TRBV7-6 and TRBJ2-5, with D possibly being TRBD2 (5 bases). Germline CDR1 SGHVS, CDR2 FNYEAQ. V lost 5 bases and J lost 3, with 13 bases in between. The length of the CDR3 is 14 residues. The CDR3 DNA is TGTGCCAGCAGCCCCGGGCCGAGGGAAGAGACCCAGTACTTC. This codes for CASSPGPREETQYF.

This clone was counted only a few times. This sequence joins TRBV2 and TRBJ1-1; 9 positions match TRBD1. Trimming took 8 bases from V and 6 from J; bases not matched to a gene: 10. CDR3 length: 14 amino acids. In germline, CDR1 is SNHLY, CDR2 FYNNEI. CDR3 sequence: CASAGTGMLAEAFF. For the CDR3, the DNA is TGTGCCAGCGCCGGGACAGGGATGTTGGCTGAAGCTTTCTTT.

The chain employs TRBV6-1 and TRBJ2-1, with 8 bases aligning to TRBD1. CDR1 is MNHNS, CDR2 SASEGT, per germline. The V segment lost 3 bases and the J segment 8 bases; nucleotides outside the gene matches: 12. The CDR3 is made up of 16 amino acids. The CDR3 loop reads CASSDRMDRVFDEQFF. The DNA of the CDR3 is TGTGCCAGCAGTGATAGAATGGACAGGGTTTTCGATGAGCAGTTCTTC.

This chain connects TRBV5-4 to TRBJ2-1; 7 bases line up with TRBD2. In germline, CDR1 is SGHNT, CDR2 YYREEE (reference sequence). V was pared by 1 base and J by 0 bases, with 7 bases of the junction left unmatched. This CDR3 has 17 amino acids. CDR3: CASSLYPAGSSYNEQFF. CDR3 nucleotides: TGTGCCAGCAGCTTGTACCCAGCGGGGAGCTCCTACAATGAGCAGTTCTTC.

V gene TRBV2 combines with J gene TRBJ1-1; D may be TRBD1 (5 bases). Germline V gives CDR1 SNHLY, CDR2 FYNNEI. This CDR3 region has 12 residues. V was pared by 2 bases and J by 11 bases, with 12 bases between. CDR3 DNA sequence: TGTGCCAGCAGTGAACAGGACCGGGGGGCTTTCTTT. Amino acids: CASSEQDRGAFF.

The V and J genes are TRBV2 and TRBJ1-1, with D unclear. V gave up 4 bases and J gave up 5 bases, with 2 bases separating them. Germline lookup yields CDR1 SNHLY and CDR2 FYNNEI. The CDR3 covers 10 residues. CDR3 sequence (DNA): TGTGCCAGCAGTGTGACTGAAGCTTTCTTT. The encoded protein is CASSVTEAFF. Combining the CDR3 with reference TRBV2 and TRBJ1-1 gives the whole variable domain EPEVTQTPSHQVTQMGQEVILRCVPISNHLYFYWYRQILGQKVEFLVSFYNNEISEKSEIFDDQFSVERPDGSNFTLKIRSTKLEDSAMYFCASSVTEAFFGQGTRLTVV.

This clone was seen a few times. The chain links TRBV25-1 to TRBJ2-7; TRBD2 matches 8 bases. CDR1 is MGHDK, CDR2 SYGVNS, per germline. After removal of 4 bases from V and 2 bases from J, the junction contained 1 base not matched to a gene. CDR3 length equals 13 residues. The CDR3: CASSAAGAYEQYF. In DNA, the CDR3 is TGTGCCAGCAGTGCAGCGGGAGCCTACGAGCAGTACTTC.

V usage is TRBV28 and J usage is TRBJ2-6; a weak D match, TRBD1 (6 bases). Trimming removed 6 bases at V and 1 base at J, with 7 bases between. Germline V gene data show CDR1 as MDHEN and CDR2 as SYDVKM. CDR3 length equals 14 residues. The CDR3 sequence: CASRQGSGANVLTF. DNA of the CDR3: TGTGCCAGCAGACAGGGATCTGGGGCCAACGTCCTGACTTTC.

The V gene is TRBV7-9, the J gene TRBJ2-7; D gene uncertain. V was cut by 1 base and J by 5 bases, with 9 bases left in between. The CDR3 length is 13 residues. The germline gives CDR1 SEHNR, CDR2 FQNEAQ (reference sequence). CDR3 amino acids: CASSLEGINEQYF. CDR3 in DNA: TGTGCCAGCAGCTTAGAGGGAATTAACGAGCAGTACTTC.

This clone turned up a few times. The gene calls are TRBV30 and TRBJ1-2, with a possible D match to TRBD1 (5 bases). V was shortened by 4 bases and J by 4 bases, with 16 bases between the two germline ends. Germline V gene lookup returns CDR1 GTSNPN and CDR2 SVGIG (reference sequence). This CDR3 has 14 amino acids. The CDR3 DNA reads TGTGCCTGGACCCTGCAAGGGGAAGGCTATGGCTACACCTTC. Amino acids: CAWTLQGEGYGYTF.

The chain has TRBV5-6 and TRBJ2-7; 8 nucleotides align to TRBD1. V trimming: 7 bases; J trimming: 2 bases; junction bases outside the gene matches: 17. Germline CDR1 reads SGHDT; CDR2 reads YYEEEE. CDR3 length: 17 residues. The CDR3, as DNA: TGTGCCAGCTTACAGAGGGCCAGGGGCAGGGGGCCCTACGAGCAGTACTTC. It specifies CASLQRARGRGPYEQYF.

CDR3 residues: CASSWLGGAQEQFF. DNA of the CDR3: TGTGCCAGTAGTTGGTTAGGGGGGGCGCAGGAGCAGTTCTTC. The chain joins TRBV19 to TRBJ2-1, with TRBD2 as a possible D gene (7 bases). The CDR3 runs 14 residues. The V and J ends lost 5 bases and 10 bases respectively, with 18 bases between them. Germline V CDR1 and CDR2: LNHDA, SQIVND (reference sequence).